This T cell receptor beta chain was profiled in a study of T-cell reconstitution after alpha-beta-depleted transplantation in children. V gave up 4 bases and J gave up 0 bases, with 8 bases separating them. Germline-derived CDR1 and CDR2 are SGHTA and FQGNSA. This CDR3 is built from 14 residues. Unique molecular identifiers were built into the TCRbeta library. One entry per CDR3 protein, called by TCRdb with MiXCR from the PCR reads. The sample includes more than 90,000 distinct CDR3 sequences, around a tenth of them seen just once. This sample comprised PBMCs, obtained before TCRalphabeta/CD19-depleted stem cell transplant. The gene calls are TRBV7-2 and TRBJ2-3; no definite D call. This receptor was obtained from a boy aged 2 to 10 with acute lymphoblastic leukemia, due to receive a stem cell transplant. CDR3 nucleotide sequence: TGTGCCAGCAGCTATAGCCCTAGCACAGATACGCAGTATTTT. This encodes CASSYSPSTDTQYF.